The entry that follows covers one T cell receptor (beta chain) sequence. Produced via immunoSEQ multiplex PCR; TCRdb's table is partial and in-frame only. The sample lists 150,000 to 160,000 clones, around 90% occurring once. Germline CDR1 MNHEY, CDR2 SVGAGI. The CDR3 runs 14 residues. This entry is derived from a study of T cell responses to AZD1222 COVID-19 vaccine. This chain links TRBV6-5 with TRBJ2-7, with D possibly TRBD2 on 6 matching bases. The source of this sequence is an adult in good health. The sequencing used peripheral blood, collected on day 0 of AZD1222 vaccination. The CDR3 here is CASGEASATYEQYF. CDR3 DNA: TGTGCGAGCGGCGAGGCTAGCGCAACCTACGAGCAGTACTTC.